This T cell receptor beta chain was sequenced during a study of shared clonotypes between healthy human individuals. Looking at the study overall: CD4 naive and CD4 memory each took three plates per donor, while CD8 naive took two and CD8 memory one.

The CDR3 loop spans 13 amino acids. Germline CDR1 reads MDHEN; CDR2 reads SYDVKM. Trimming stripped 6 bases from V and 2 bases from J, with 11 bases between. Whole-study results and caveats: Non-shared clonotypes had lower generation probabilities than clonotypes shared by all four sorted-subset donors. Blood was the only sampled material, and tissue repertoires likely differ. The small donor group covered limited genetic and exposure diversity.

On this clone itself: Its antigen is undetermined.

CD45RO-negative, CCR7-positively selected cells formed the naive CD8 fraction, excluding terminally differentiated effector memory CD45RA+ cells. Clones were read by immunoSEQ multiplex PCR, and TCRdb kept only the in-frame ones, dropping some. This sample carries 2 million to 2.5 million clones, more than 85% of them seen once, and the ten largest clones take around 1.7%. This clonotype originated in a man aged 18 to 30 in good health. Some clones in this sample may be carry-over from other donors' samples. The sample consisted of naive CD8+ T cells from PBMCs. The rearrangement uses TRBV28 and TRBJ2-7, with D hard to call. The CDR3 DNA reads TGTGCCAGCAGAAAGACGGAACCCTACGAGCAGTACTTC. As protein: CASRKTEPYEQYF.